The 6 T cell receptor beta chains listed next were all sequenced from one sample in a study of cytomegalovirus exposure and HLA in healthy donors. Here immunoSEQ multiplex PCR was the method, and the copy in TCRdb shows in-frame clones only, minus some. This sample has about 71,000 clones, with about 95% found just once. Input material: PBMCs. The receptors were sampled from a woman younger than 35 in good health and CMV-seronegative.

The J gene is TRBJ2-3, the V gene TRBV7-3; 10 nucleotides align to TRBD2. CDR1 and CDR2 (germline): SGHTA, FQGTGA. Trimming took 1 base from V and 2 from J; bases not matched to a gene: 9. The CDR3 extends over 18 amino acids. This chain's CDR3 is CASSLKPRTSGSTDTQYF. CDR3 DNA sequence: TGTGCCAGCAGCTTAAAGCCGAGGACTAGCGGCTCCACAGATACGCAGTATTTT.

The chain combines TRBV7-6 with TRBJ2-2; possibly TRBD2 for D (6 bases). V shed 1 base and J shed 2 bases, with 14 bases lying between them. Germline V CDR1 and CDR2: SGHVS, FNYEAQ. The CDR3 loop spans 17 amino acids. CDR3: CASSLVGLQSNTGELFF. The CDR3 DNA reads TGTGCCAGCAGCTTAGTCGGACTACAGAGCAACACCGGGGAGCTGTTTTTT.

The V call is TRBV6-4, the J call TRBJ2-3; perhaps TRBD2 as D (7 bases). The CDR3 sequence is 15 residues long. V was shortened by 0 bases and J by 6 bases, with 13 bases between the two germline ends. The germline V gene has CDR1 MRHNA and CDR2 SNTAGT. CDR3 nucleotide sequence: TGTGCCAGCAGTGACTCTGAGGGGGGGGCGGATACGCAGTATTTT. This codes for CASSDSEGGADTQYF.

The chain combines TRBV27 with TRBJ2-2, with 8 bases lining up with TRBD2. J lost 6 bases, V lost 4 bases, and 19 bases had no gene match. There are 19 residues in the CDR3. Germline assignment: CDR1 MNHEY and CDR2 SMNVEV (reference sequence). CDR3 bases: TGTGCCAGCAGTTCAGGCAAATTATATAGCGGGGTCGCGGCCGGGGAGCTGTTTTTT. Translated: CASSSGKLYSGVAAGELFF.

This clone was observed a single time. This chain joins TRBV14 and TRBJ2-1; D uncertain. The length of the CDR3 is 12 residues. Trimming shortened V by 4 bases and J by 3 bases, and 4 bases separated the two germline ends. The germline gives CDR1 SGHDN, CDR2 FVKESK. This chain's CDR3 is CASSPYYNEQFF. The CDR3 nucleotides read TGTGCCAGCAGCCCTTACTACAATGAGCAGTTCTTC.

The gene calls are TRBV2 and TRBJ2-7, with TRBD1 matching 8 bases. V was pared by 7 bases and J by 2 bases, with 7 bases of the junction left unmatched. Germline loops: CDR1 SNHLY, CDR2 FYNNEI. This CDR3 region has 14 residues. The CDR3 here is CASNPGQETYEQYF. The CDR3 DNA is TGTGCCAGCAACCCGGGACAGGAGACCTACGAGCAGTACTTC.